What follows are 10 T cell receptor beta chains derived from one specimen sequenced in a study of chemoradiotherapy in HPV16-positive cancers. Generated by immunoSEQ multiplex PCR, the TCRdb table keeps only in-frame clones and is missing some. Of 4,500 to 5,000 clones in the sample, around nine tenths were seen once. Specimen: tumor tissue, collected from a patient who underwent chemoradiotherapy. The receptors shown here come from a human donor with HPV-associated anogenital cancer.

The V call is TRBV29-1, the J call TRBJ1-1, with D possibly being TRBD1 (5 bases). Between the trimmed V and J ends, which lost 4 bases and 1 base, there was a span of 7 bases. The germline V gene has CDR1 SQVTM and CDR2 ANQGSEA. This CDR3 region has 12 residues. In DNA, the CDR3 is TGCAGCGTTGGACAGAAGAACACTGAAGCTTTCTTT. This encodes CSVGQKNTEAFF.

This sequence joins TRBV11-2 and TRBJ1-2; D is ambiguous. The ends were cut back, 2 bases at V and 6 bases at J, with 7 bases in the middle. The CDR3 runs to 12 residues. The germline CDR1 and CDR2 sequences are SGHAT and FQNNGV. The CDR3 nucleotides are TGTGCCAGCAGCTTATACCAGGATGGCTACACCTTC. It specifies CASSLYQDGYTF.

V usage is TRBV9 and J usage is TRBJ1-2; 9 nucleotides align to TRBD1. Losses at the gene ends were 4 bases for V and 2 bases for J; bases not matched to a gene: 12. The CDR3 contains 17 residues. CDR1 SGDLS and CDR2 YYNGEE come from the germline V gene. CDR3 region: CASSPGTGRLLNYGYTF. CDR3 sequence (DNA): TGTGCCAGCAGCCCGGGGACAGGGCGCCTTTTAAACTATGGCTACACCTTC.

This chain uses TRBV20-1 with TRBJ1-1; D call uncertain. With 2 bases removed from V and 4 bases from J, the gap between germline ends came to 5 bases. The CDR3 spans 11 residues. Germline assignment: CDR1 DFQATT and CDR2 SNEGSKA (reference sequence). The DNA of the CDR3 is TGCAGTGCTAGAATGGTCACTGAAGCTTTCTTT. The encoded protein is CSARMVTEAFF.

In its sample, this clone was seen once. This rearrangement joins TRBV5-5 to TRBJ2-2, with D maybe TRBD1 (6 bases). The CDR3 spans 15 residues. Germline V CDR1 and CDR2: SGHKS, YYEKEE (reference sequence). Trimming removed 5 bases at V and 0 bases at J, with 11 bases between. This chain's CDR3 is CASSLDRPNTGELFF. The CDR3 bases are TGTGCCAGCAGTTTAGACAGGCCGAACACCGGGGAGCTGTTTTTT. The full variable domain, with the rest looked up from reference TRBV5-5 and TRBJ2-2, is DAGVTQSPTHLIKTRGQQVTLRCSPISGHKSVSWYQQVLGQGPQFIFQYYEKEERGRGNFPDRFSARQFPNYSSELNVNALLLGDSALYLCASSLDRPNTGELFFGEGSRLTVL.

The chain uses TRBV7-2 and TRBJ2-2, with 16 bases aligning to TRBD2. Trimming at V came to 5 bases and at J to 5 bases, leaving 2 bases not matched to a gene. The CDR3 totals 16 residues. CDR1 and CDR2 from the germline V gene are SGHTA and FQGNSA. The CDR3 loop reads CASSGTSGRGTGELFF. As DNA, the CDR3 is TGTGCCAGCAGCGGGACTAGCGGGAGGGGGACCGGGGAGCTGTTTTTT.

The V call is TRBV27, the J call TRBJ2-7, with D perhaps matching TRBD2 (6 bases). Trimming removed 3 bases at V and 6 bases at J, with 15 bases between. The germline V gene has CDR1 MNHEY and CDR2 SMNVEV (reference sequence). The CDR3 is 14 residues long. CDR3 nucleotides: TGTGCCAGCAGTTTCCGACACGGGAGTGCCGAGCAGTACTTC. Its protein is CASSFRHGSAEQYF.

J is TRBJ2-3 and V is TRBV5-1; D is unclear. Trimming pared 0 bases from V and 7 bases from J, leaving 3 bases between. Germline-derived CDR1 and CDR2 are SGHRS and YFSETQ. CDR3 size: 11 residues. The CDR3 bases are TGCGCCAGCAGCTTGGAGAATACGCAGTATTTT. It codes for CASSLENTQYF.

This chain joins TRBV19 and TRBJ2-1; no clear D gene. The V end lost 4 bases, the J end lost 4 bases, and 8 bases lay between the germline ends. CDR1 LNHDA and CDR2 SQIVND come from the germline V gene (reference sequence). This CDR3 has 13 residues. The CDR3 DNA reads TGTGCCAGTAGTACCCACCTTTACAATGAGCAGTTCTTC. Its protein is CASSTHLYNEQFF.

This clone was seen just once. The chain links TRBV27 to TRBJ2-7; D is possibly TRBD1 or TRBD2 (5 bases each). Trimming took 2 bases from V and 6 from J, leaving 23 bases between them. The germline CDR1 and CDR2 sequences are MNHEY and SMNVEV (reference sequence). The CDR3 runs to 17 residues. For the CDR3, the DNA is TGTGCCAGCAGTTTAATGACAGAGGGATCATTAGGGTTCGAGCAGTACTTC. This codes for CASSLMTEGSLGFEQYF.